Listed here is a single T cell receptor beta chain. The antigen is not known. The data derive from a study of shared clonotypes between healthy human individuals. General study results and limits: Four donors shared approximately 5% of their naive CD4 clonotypes. Among non-shared clonotypes, generation probabilities were lower than among those shared by all four donors.

The data were produced by immunoSEQ multiplex PCR, yet TCRdb's version contains in-frame clones alone and is incomplete. The table has about 2.3 million clones, approximately 93% seen once; the top ten hold 0.35% to 0.5%. The sequence was obtained from a man between 18 and 29 years old in good health. Some clones in this sample may be carry-over from other donors' samples. The specimen sequenced was naive CD4+ T cells from PBMCs. The subset: CD45RA+ positively selected.

CDR3 region: CASSVDGRGPWETQYF. For the CDR3, the DNA is TGTGCCAGCAGCGTAGATGGCAGGGGGCCTTGGGAGACCCAGTACTTC. The chain is built from TRBV9 and TRBJ2-5, with 8 bases fitting TRBD1. Germline CDR1 reads SGDLS; CDR2 reads YYNGEE. Trimming cost V 0 bases and J 5 bases; bases outside gene matches: 9. The CDR3 has 16 amino acids.